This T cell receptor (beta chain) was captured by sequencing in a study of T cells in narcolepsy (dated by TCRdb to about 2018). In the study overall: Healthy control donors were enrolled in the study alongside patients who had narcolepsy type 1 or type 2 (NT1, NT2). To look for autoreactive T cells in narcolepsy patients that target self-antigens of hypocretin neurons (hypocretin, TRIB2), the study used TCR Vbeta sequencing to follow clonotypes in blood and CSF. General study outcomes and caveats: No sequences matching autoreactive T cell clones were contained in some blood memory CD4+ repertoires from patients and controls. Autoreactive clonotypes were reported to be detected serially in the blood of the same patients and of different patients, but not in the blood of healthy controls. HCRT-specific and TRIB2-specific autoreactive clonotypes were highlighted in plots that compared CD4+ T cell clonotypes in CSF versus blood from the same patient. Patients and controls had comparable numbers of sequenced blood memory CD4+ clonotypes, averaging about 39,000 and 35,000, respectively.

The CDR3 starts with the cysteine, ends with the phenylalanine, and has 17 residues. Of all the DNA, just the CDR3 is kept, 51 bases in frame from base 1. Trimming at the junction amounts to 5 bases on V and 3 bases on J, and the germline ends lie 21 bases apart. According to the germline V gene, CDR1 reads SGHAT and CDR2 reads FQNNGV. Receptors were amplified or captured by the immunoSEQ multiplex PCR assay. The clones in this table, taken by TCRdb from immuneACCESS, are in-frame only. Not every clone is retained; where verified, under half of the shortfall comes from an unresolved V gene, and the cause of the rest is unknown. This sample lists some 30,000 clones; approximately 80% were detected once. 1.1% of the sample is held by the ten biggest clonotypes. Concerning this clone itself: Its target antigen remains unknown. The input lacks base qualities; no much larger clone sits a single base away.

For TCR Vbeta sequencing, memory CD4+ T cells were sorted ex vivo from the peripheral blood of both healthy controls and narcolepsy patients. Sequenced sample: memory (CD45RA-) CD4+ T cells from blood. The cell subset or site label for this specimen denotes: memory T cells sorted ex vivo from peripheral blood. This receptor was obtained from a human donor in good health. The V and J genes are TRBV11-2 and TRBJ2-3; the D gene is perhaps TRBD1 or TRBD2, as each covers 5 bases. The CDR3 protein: CASSPLVPGWGTDTQYF. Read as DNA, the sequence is TGTGCCAGCAGCCCCCTGGTCCCGGGGTGGGGGACAGATACGCAGTATTTT.